The TCR beta chain described here comes from a study of beta chain features in type 1 diabetes. Study-level results: Type 1 diabetes patients had moderately but significantly shorter TCRB CDR3s in all four CD4+ subsets. Although PCR might favor shorter templates, it would do so equally in patients and controls.

As concerns this clone: Its antigen is not identified.

Expressed TCRB transcripts were sequenced, since all the RNA that had been isolated was reverse transcribed. Produced via immunoSEQ multiplex PCR; TCRdb's table is partial and in-frame only. This table holds hundreds of thousands of clones, about 14% found once. Blood was drawn once from each donor into heparinised tubes. The draws averaged about 0.12 L. This CDR3 comprises 10 residues. From germline, CDR1 is SQVTM and CDR2 ANQGSEA. V was cut by 7 bases and J by 6 bases, with 10 bases left in between. The receptor was derived from a man aged 18 to 29 with type 1 diabetes. The sequenced sample consisted of naive CD4+ T cells from blood. The V gene is TRBV29-1, the J gene TRBJ2-7; D unresolved. The CDR3 nucleotides are TGCAGCGACAAGACCCGCGAGCAGTACTTC. Amino acids: CSDKTREQYF.